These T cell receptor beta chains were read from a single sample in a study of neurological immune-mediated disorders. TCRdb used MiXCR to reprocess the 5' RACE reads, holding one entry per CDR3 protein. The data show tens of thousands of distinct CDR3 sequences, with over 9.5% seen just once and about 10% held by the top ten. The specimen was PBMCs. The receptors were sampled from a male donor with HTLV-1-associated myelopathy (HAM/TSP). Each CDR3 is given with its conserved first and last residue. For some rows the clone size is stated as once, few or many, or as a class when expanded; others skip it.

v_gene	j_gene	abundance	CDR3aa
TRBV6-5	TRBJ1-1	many	CASRNLNTEAFF
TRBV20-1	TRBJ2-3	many	CSAREPRGLATDTQYF
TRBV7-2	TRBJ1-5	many	CASSSRRAGSNQPQHF
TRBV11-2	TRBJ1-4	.	CASSLGQGSTNEKLFF
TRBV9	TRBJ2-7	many	CASSVVMAGTQAYEQYF
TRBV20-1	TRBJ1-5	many	CSARGGGGQPQHF
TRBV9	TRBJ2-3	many	CASSIDADTQYF
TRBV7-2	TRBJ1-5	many	CASSFLTGNNQPQHF
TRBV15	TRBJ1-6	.	CATSGSGSNSPLHF
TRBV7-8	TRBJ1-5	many	CASSEQNNQPQHF
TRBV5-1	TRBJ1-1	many	CASSLSAGMNTEAFF
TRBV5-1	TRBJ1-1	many	CASSLAGPNTEAFF
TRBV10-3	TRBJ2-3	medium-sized	CAISGSTGTGLTDTQYF
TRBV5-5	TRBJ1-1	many	CASSHRTGGETEAFF
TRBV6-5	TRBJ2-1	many	CASSYPSVGSSYNEQFF
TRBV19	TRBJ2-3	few	CASKTSGTSTDTQYF
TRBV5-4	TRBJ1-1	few	CASSARGYTEAFF
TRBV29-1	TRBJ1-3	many	CSVSHSSGNTIYF
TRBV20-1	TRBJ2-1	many	CSAPKAGGGEQFF
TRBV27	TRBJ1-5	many	CASRPAVKNQPQHF
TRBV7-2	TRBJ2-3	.	CASSLPRGGRLGTDTQYF
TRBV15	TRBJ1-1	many	CATSRVRVNTEAFF
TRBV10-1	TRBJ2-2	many	CASSGHDLGPLGKTGELFF
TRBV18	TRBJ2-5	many	CASSPLAGGTSQETQYF
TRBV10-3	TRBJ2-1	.	CATSEPLAGENNEQFF
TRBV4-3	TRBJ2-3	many	CASSQDLLRTDTQYF